This is a list of T cell receptor beta chains from one sample in a study of blood T cell repertoires in COVID-19. Here immunoSEQ multiplex PCR was the method, and the copy in TCRdb shows in-frame clones only, minus some. The sample consists of 150,000 to 200,000 clones, around 89% of them appearing once. Sequenced material: peripheral blood. These receptors were taken from a man aged 18 to 30 who had recovered from COVID-19. The CDR3 runs from the conserved cysteine through the conserved F or W. D genes are given only for firm matches. Clone sizes are given selectively: once, few, many, or a class where the clone is expanded.

TRBD2 TRBJ2-2 TRBV12-5 - TGTGCTAGTGGTTCGGGACTATCCGGGGAGCTGTTTTTT CASGSGLSGELFF
- TRBJ1-5 TRBV12-3/TRBV12-4 - TGTGCCAGCACTCGACGGGAAAATCAGCCCCAGCATTTT CASTRRENQPQHF
- TRBJ1-5 TRBV2 once TGTGCCAGCAGTGAGGAGGAGCCTCAGCCCCAGCATTTT CASSEEEPQPQHF
- TRBJ1-6 TRBV7-2 once TGTGCCAGCACAGTCAGACAGTTATATAATTCACCCCTCCACTTT CASTVRQLYNSPLHF
- TRBJ2-1 TRBV9 - TGTGCCAGCAGGCCACTGGAGAGCTCCTACAATGAGCAGTTCTTC CASRPLESSYNEQFF
TRBD1 TRBJ1-1 TRBV9 - TGTGCCAGCAGCGTAGAGGGACAGGGGAAAGCTTTCTTT CASSVEGQGKAFF
TRBD2 TRBJ2-7 TRBV28 - TGTGCCAGCAGTCTATCCGGGACTAGCCTCCTCGAGCAGTACTTC CASSLSGTSLLEQYF
- TRBJ1-3 TRBV28 - TGTGCCAGCAGTCCCACAGGCCGCTCTGGAAACACCATATATTTT CASSPTGRSGNTIYF
- TRBJ2-3 TRBV18 - TGTGCCAGCTCACCAGTAGCAGGGCTGAGCACAGATACGCAGTATTTT CASSPVAGLSTDTQYF
- TRBJ2-7 TRBV9 - TGTGCCAGCAGCCTTTATGGTCCCGGCGAGCAGTACTTC CASSLYGPGEQYF
TRBD1 TRBJ2-7 TRBV5-4 - TGTGCCAGCAGCTTGGTAGCAGGGGGCTACGAGCAGTACTTC CASSLVAGGYEQYF